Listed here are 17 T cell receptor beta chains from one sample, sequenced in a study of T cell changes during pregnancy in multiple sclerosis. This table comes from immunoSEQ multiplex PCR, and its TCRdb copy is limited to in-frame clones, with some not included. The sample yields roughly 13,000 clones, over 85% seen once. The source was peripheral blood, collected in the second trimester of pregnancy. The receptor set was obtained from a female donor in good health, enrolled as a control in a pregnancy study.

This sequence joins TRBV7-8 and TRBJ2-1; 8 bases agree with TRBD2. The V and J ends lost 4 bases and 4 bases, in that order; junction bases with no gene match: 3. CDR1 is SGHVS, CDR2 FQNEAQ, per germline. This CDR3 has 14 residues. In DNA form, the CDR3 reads TGTGCCAGCAGCTATCGCGGGGGGTACAATGAGCAGTTCTTC. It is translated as CASSYRGGYNEQFF.

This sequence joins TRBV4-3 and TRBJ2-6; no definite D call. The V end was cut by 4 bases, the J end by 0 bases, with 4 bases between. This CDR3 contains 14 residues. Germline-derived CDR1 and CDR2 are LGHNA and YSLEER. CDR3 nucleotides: TGCGCCAGCAGCCCCTACTCTGGGGCCAACGTCCTGACTTTC. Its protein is CASSPYSGANVLTF.

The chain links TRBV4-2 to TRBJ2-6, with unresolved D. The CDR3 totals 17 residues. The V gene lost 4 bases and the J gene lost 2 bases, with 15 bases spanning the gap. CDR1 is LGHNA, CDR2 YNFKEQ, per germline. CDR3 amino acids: CASSPRSTSPGANVLTF. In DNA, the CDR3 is TGTGCCAGCAGCCCCCGCTCGACAAGTCCTGGGGCCAACGTCCTGACTTTC.

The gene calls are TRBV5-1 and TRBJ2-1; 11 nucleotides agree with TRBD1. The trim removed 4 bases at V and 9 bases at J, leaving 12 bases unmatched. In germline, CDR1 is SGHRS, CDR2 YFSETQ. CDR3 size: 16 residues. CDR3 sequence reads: CASSPALRDRGSEQFF. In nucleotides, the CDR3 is TGCGCCAGCAGCCCGGCCCTCCGGGACAGGGGGTCTGAGCAGTTCTTC.

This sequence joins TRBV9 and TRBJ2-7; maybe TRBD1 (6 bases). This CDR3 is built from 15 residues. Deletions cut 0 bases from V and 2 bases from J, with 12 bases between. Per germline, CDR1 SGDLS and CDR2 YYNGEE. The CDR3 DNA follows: TGTGCCAGCAGCGTAGGACAGGACCCTACCTACGAGCAGTACTTC. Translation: CASSVGQDPTYEQYF.

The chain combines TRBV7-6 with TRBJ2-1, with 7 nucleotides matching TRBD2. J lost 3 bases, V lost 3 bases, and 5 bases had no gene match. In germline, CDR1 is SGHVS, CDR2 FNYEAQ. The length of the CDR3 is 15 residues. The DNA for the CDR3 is TGTGCCAGCAGCTTCAGCGGGGTCGTCTACAATGAGCAGTTCTTC. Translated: CASSFSGVVYNEQFF.

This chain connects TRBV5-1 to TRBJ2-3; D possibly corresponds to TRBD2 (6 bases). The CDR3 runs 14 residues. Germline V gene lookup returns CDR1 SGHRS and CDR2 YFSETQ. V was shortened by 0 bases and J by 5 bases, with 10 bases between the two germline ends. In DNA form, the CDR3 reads TGCGCCAGCAGCTTGGTGGGGGGAAGAGATACGCAGTATTTT. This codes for CASSLVGGRDTQYF.

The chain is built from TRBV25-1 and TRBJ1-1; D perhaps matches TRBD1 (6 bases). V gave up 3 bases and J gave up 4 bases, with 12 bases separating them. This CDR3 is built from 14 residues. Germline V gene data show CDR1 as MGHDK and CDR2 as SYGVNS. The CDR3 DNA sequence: TGTGCCAGCAGTGAGCTGGGGGCGCCCACTGAAGCTTTCTTT. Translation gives CASSELGAPTEAFF.

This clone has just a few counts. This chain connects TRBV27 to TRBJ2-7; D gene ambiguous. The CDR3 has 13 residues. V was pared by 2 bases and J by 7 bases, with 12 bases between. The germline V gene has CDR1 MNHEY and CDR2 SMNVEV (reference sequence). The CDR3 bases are TGTGCCAGCAGTTTAGGAGCCGGTTTGGAGCAGTACTTC. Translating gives CASSLGAGLEQYF.

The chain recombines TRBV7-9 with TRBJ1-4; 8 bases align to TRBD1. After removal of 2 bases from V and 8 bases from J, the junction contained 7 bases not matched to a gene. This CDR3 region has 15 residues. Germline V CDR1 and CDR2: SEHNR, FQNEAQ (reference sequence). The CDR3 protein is CASSLRQGSYEKLFF. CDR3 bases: TGTGCCAGCAGCTTACGACAGGGGAGTTACGAAAAACTGTTTTTT.

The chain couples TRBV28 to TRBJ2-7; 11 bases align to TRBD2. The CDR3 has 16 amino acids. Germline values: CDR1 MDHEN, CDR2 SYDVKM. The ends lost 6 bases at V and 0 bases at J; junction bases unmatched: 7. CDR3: CASRLGLAESSYEQYF. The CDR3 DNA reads TGTGCCAGCAGGTTGGGACTAGCGGAGAGCTCCTACGAGCAGTACTTC.

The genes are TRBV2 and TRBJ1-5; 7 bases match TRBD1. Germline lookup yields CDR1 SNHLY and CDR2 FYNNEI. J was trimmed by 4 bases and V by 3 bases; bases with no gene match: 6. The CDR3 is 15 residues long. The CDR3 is CASSEGAGGNQPQHF. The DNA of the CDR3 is TGTGCCAGCAGTGAGGGTGCAGGGGGGAATCAGCCCCAGCATTTT. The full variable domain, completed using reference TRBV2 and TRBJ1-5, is EPEVTQTPSHQVTQMGQEVILRCVPISNHLYFYWYRQILGQKVEFLVSFYNNEISEKSEIFDDQFSVERPDGSNFTLKIRSTKLEDSAMYFCASSEGAGGNQPQHFGDGTRLSIL.

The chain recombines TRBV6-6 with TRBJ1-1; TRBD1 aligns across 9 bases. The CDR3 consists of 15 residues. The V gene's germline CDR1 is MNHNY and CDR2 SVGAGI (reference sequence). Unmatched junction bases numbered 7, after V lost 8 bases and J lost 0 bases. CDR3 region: CASRYRDRVNTEAFF. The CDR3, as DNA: TGTGCCAGCCGATACCGGGACAGGGTGAACACTGAAGCTTTCTTT.

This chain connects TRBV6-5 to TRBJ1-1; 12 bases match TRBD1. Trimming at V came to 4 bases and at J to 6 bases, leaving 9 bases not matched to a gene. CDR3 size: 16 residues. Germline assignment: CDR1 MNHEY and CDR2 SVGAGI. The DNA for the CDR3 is TGTGCCAGCAGTTTCTTGCCGGGACAGGGGGCTGCTGAAGCTTTCTTT. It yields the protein CASSFLPGQGAAEAFF.

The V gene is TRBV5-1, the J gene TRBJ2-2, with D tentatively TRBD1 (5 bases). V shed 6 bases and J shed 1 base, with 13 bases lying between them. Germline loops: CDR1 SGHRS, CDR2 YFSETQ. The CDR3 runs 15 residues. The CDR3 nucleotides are TGCGCCAGCATGTTTGACAGTAGGAACACCGGGGAGCTGTTTTTT. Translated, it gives CASMFDSRNTGELFF.

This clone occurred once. CDR3 sequence: CASSQDKGAPSYEQYF. Written as DNA, the CDR3 is TGCGCCAGCAGCCAAGACAAAGGAGCCCCCTCCTACGAGCAGTACTTC. The rearrangement uses TRBV4-3 and TRBJ2-7; no firm D call. Germline CDR1 is LGHNA and CDR2 is YSLEER. The CDR3 consists of 16 residues. Trimming stripped 0 bases from V and 0 bases from J, with 12 bases between.

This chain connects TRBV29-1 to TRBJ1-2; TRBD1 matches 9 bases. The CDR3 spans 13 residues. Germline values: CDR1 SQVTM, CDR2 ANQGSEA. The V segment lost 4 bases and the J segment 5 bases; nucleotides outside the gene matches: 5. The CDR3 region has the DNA TGCAGCGTTGGGAAACAGGGGGCGTATGGCTACACCTTC. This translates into CSVGKQGAYGYTF. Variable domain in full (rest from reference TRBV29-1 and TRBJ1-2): SAVISQKPSRDICQRGTSLTIQCQVDSQVTMMFWYRQQPGQSLTLIATANQGSEATYESGFVIDKFPISRPNLTFSTLTVSNMSPEDSSIYLCSVGKQGAYGYTFGSGTRLTVV.